This note documents a single T cell receptor beta chain sequence. Its antigen is unidentified. Trimming removed 4 bases from V and 1 base from J, with 8 bases in between. This CDR3 region has 14 residues. The germline V gene has CDR1 SGHDN and CDR2 FVKESK. This entry belongs to a study of shared clonotypes between healthy human individuals. Points from the study as a whole: A few donors showed sharing of approximately 4.7% of naive CD4 clonotypes.

Only in-frame clones appear in the TCRdb table, and some are missing; sequencing was by immunoSEQ multiplex PCR. The sample has 650,000 to 750,000 clones, about 78% seen once. The sequenced sample was memory CD4+ T cells sorted from blood. Regarding subset: CD45RA-negative fraction. This chain links TRBV14 with TRBJ1-5; D remains ambiguous. This clonotype was obtained from a woman aged 30 to 39 in good health. The CDR3, as DNA: TGTGCCAGCAGCCGGGTTTCGAGCAATCAGCCCCAGCATTTT. Its translation is CASSRVSSNQPQHF.